A single sample is the source of the 31 T cell receptor beta chains below, sequenced in a study of beta chain features in type 1 diabetes listed by TCRdb under 2018. Receptor amplification or capture employed the immunoSEQ multiplex PCR assay. All of the isolated RNA was reverse transcribed with the High Capacity cDNA Reverse Transcription Kit, so expressed TCRB transcripts were sequenced. TCRdb provides this immuneACCESS table in a form limited to in-frame rearrangements. Some clones are lacking; in checked studies, under half of them reflect an unresolved V gene, and why the rest are absent is not known. This sample lists 15,000 to 20,000 clones; 45% to 50% were detected once. The top ten clonotypes cover about 0.45% of the sample. Specimen: stem cell memory CD4+ T cells from blood. The cell subset or site tag for this specimen amounts to: stem cell-like memory CD4+ T cells. These receptors were taken from a man aged 18 to 29 in good health.

The V and J genes are TRBV11-2 and TRBJ2-1; D uncertain. The CDR3 length is 13 residues. Germline CDR1 SGHAT, CDR2 FQNNGV. Deletions cut 1 base from V and 6 bases from J, with 7 bases between. The CDR3: CASSLGSINEQFF. For the CDR3, the DNA is TGTGCCAGCAGCTTAGGGAGTATCAATGAGCAGTTCTTC.

The J gene is TRBJ2-7, the V gene TRBV11-3, with a weak D call TRBD2 (5 bases). V lost 5 bases and J 7 bases, leaving 15 bases between the germline ends. Looked up from germline, CDR1 is SGHNT and CDR2 is YENEEA. The CDR3 consists of 13 residues. Written as DNA, the CDR3 is TGTGCCAGCAGCGGACGGCGGTCGGGGGAGCAGTACTTC. Amino acids: CASSGRRSGEQYF.

The chain uses TRBV27 and TRBJ2-5, with D uncertain. This CDR3 region has 12 residues. In germline, CDR1 is MNHEY, CDR2 SMNVEV (reference sequence). V was shortened by 0 bases and J by 4 bases, with 3 bases between the two germline ends. CDR3 nucleotide sequence: TGTGCCAGCAGTTTATCCGGAGAGACCCAGTACTTC. Protein product: CASSLSGETQYF.

The chain joins TRBV6-1 to TRBJ2-1; D is ambiguous. This CDR3 contains 12 residues. Germline V gives CDR1 MNHNS, CDR2 SASEGT. V was clipped by 5 bases and J by 4 bases, with 6 bases between them. The CDR3 region is CASSRLYNEQFF. The CDR3 coding sequence is TGTGCCAGCAGTCGACTGTACAATGAGCAGTTCTTC.

This clone has only a few counts. The J gene is TRBJ2-1, the V gene TRBV28; tentative D call: TRBD1 (5 bases). Germline CDR1 reads MDHEN; CDR2 reads SYDVKM. There are 12 residues in the CDR3. Trimming removed 7 bases at V and 15 bases at J, with 19 bases between. The CDR3 is CASNNPQGWPFF. CDR3 DNA sequence: TGTGCCAGCAACAATCCCCAGGGATGGCCGTTCTTC. Full variable domain (outside the CDR3, taken from reference TRBV28 and TRBJ2-1): DVKVTQSSRYLVKRTGEKVFLECVQDMDHENMFWYRQDPGLGLRLIYFSYDVKMKEKGDIPEGYSVSREKKERFSLILESASTNQTSMYLCASNNPQGWPFFGPGTRLTVL.

This clone was counted only a few times. The chain has TRBV6-1 and TRBJ2-1; D is possibly TRBD2 (6 bases). The CDR3 has 17 amino acids. Germline CDR1 reads MNHNS; CDR2 reads SASEGT. V lost 1 base and J 7 bases, leaving 20 bases between the germline ends. This CDR3 reads CASSEVAVVEGGNEQFF. The CDR3 DNA reads TGTGCCAGCAGTGAAGTTGCGGTTGTTGAGGGAGGAAATGAGCAGTTCTTC.

The CDR3 coding sequence is TGTGCCAGCAGCCCAGACATATTCACCGGGGAGCTGTTTTTT. Protein sequence: CASSPDIFTGELFF. This chain connects TRBV5-5 to TRBJ2-2; D not certain. Per the germline V gene, CDR1 is SGHKS and CDR2 is YYEKEE (reference sequence). The CDR3 runs 14 residues. Trimming pared 4 bases from V and 4 bases from J, leaving 11 bases between. The full variable domain, completed using reference TRBV5-5 and TRBJ2-2, is DAGVTQSPTHLIKTRGQQVTLRCSPISGHKSVSWYQQVLGQGPQFIFQYYEKEERGRGNFPDRFSARQFPNYSSELNVNALLLGDSALYLCASSPDIFTGELFFGEGSRLTVL.

The V call is TRBV4-1, the J call TRBJ2-2; the D gene is possibly TRBD2 (6 bases). The CDR3 totals 15 residues. Trimming removed 4 bases at V and 6 bases at J, with 15 bases between. Germline CDR1 is MGHRA and CDR2 is YSYEKL. The CDR3: CASSRPRRAPGELFF. CDR3 nucleotide sequence: TGCGCCAGCAGCCGCCCAAGGAGGGCCCCCGGGGAGCTGTTTTTT.

V gene TRBV6-1 combines with J gene TRBJ2-1; 10 bases match TRBD2. The CDR3 sequence is 15 residues long. Per the germline V gene, CDR1 is MNHNS and CDR2 is SASEGT. The ends lost 4 bases at V and 2 bases at J; junction bases unmatched: 2. CDR3 sequence: CASSVGTSAYNEQFF. The CDR3 nucleotides read TGTGCCAGCAGTGTTGGGACTAGCGCCTACAATGAGCAGTTCTTC.

V usage is TRBV5-1 and J usage is TRBJ1-2; the D gene is possibly TRBD1 (6 bases). Trimming pared 1 base from V and 3 bases from J, leaving 10 bases between. Per the germline V gene, CDR1 is SGHRS and CDR2 is YFSETQ. This CDR3 has 14 amino acids. DNA of the CDR3: TGCGCCAGCAGCTTGCCGGGGGGCGACTATGGCTACACCTTC. Its translation: CASSLPGGDYGYTF.

This clone was recorded a few times. This chain uses TRBV28 with TRBJ1-2; 7 positions agree with TRBD1. CDR1 and CDR2 (germline): MDHEN, SYDVKM. The CDR3 runs 13 residues. V was clipped by 8 bases and J by 2 bases; unmatched bases: 5. The CDR3 spells CASSRQGNYGYTF. CDR3 coding DNA: TGTGCCAGCTCGAGACAGGGCAACTATGGCTACACCTTC.

This clone was seen only a few times. The V and J genes are TRBV7-2 and TRBJ2-1; 7 bases agree with TRBD2. J lost 5 bases, V lost 3 bases, and 7 bases had no gene match. The CDR3 runs 15 residues. The V gene's germline CDR1 is SGHTA and CDR2 FQGNSA. The CDR3 nucleotides are TGTGCCAGCAGCTTCGGGGGGAGTGTCGACAATGAGCAGTTCTTC. Translating gives CASSFGGSVDNEQFF.

This chain uses TRBV7-8 with TRBJ2-2; perhaps TRBD1 as D (5 bases). The CDR3 contains 16 residues. Per the germline V gene, CDR1 is SGHVS and CDR2 is FQNEAQ. The V end was cut by 1 base, the J end by 4 bases, with 13 bases between. The CDR3 DNA reads as TGTGCCAGCAGCTTAGGGGGCTCTTCTCCCACCGGGGAGCTGTTTTTT. Amino acid sequence: CASSLGGSSPTGELFF.

This clone has more than one count but fewer than ten. This chain connects TRBV7-9 to TRBJ2-1, with D hard to call. Trimming took off 5 bases at V and 7 bases at J, with 12 bases between the two ends. The germline gives CDR1 SEHNR, CDR2 FQNEAQ (reference sequence). This CDR3 has 13 residues. CDR3 loop: CASSPLTPNEQFF. CDR3 coding DNA: TGTGCCAGCAGCCCCCTAACCCCAAATGAGCAGTTCTTC.

This chain joins TRBV7-2 and TRBJ2-5; 11 bases are a match to TRBD2. Germline CDR1 is SGHTA and CDR2 is FQGNSA. Trimming removed 4 bases from V and 5 bases from J; junction bases left unmatched: 9. CDR3 length: 16 residues. CDR3 bases: TGTGCCAGCAGCTCCGTTTTAGCGGGAGGGCTTGAGACCCAGTACTTC. Encoded protein: CASSSVLAGGLETQYF.

This clone was counted a single time. This chain links TRBV28 with TRBJ1-2, with TRBD1 matching 7 bases. The CDR3 loop spans 13 amino acids. With V trimmed by 6 bases and J by 5 bases, 6 bases remained unmatched. Germline lookup yields CDR1 MDHEN and CDR2 SYDVKM. As DNA, the CDR3 is TGTGCCAGCAGGGTGGGGACAGCATATGGCTACACCTTC. Translated, it gives CASRVGTAYGYTF.

CDR3 amino acids: CASRLSYMNTEAFF. The CDR3 DNA reads as TGTGCCAGCAGACTTTCATATATGAACACTGAAGCTTTCTTT. The rearrangement uses TRBV28 and TRBJ1-1; D remains ambiguous. The CDR3 runs 14 residues. V was cut by 6 bases and J by 0 bases, with 11 bases left in between. Germline V gives CDR1 MDHEN, CDR2 SYDVKM. The entire variable domain, with the rest obtained from reference TRBV28 and TRBJ1-1, is as follows: DVKVTQSSRYLVKRTGEKVFLECVQDMDHENMFWYRQDPGLGLRLIYFSYDVKMKEKGDIPEGYSVSREKKERFSLILESASTNQTSMYLCASRLSYMNTEAFFGQGTRLTVV.

This clone was detected only a few times. This sequence joins TRBV7-9 and TRBJ1-2; D call uncertain. The CDR3 has 15 amino acids. Germline loops: CDR1 SEHNR, CDR2 FQNEAQ (reference sequence). V was clipped by 2 bases and J by 6 bases, with 16 bases between them. The CDR3 coding sequence is TGTGCCAGCAGCTTAATGGGCCTTCAAGCCAATGGCTACACCTTC. Protein: CASSLMGLQANGYTF.

The CDR3 sequence: CASSPSTGWDQPQHF. CDR3 sequence (DNA): TGTGCCAGCAGCCCGAGTACAGGGTGGGATCAGCCCCAGCATTTT. The genes are TRBV9 and TRBJ1-5; maybe TRBD1 (6 bases). V was clipped by 4 bases and J by 5 bases, with 16 bases between them. Germline V CDR1 and CDR2: SGDLS, YYNGEE. The CDR3 length is 15 residues.

Only a few counts were recorded for this clone. The chain couples TRBV2 to TRBJ2-4, with no clear D. The germline CDR1 and CDR2 sequences are SNHLY and FYNNEI. Trimming shortened V by 6 bases and J by 8 bases, and 17 bases separated the two germline ends. CDR3 length: 14 amino acids. This CDR3 reads CASSSRSRVDIQYF. DNA for the CDR3: TGTGCCAGCAGCTCAAGGAGTAGAGTGGACATTCAGTACTTC. The full variable domain, its missing parts supplied by reference TRBV2 and TRBJ2-4, is EPEVTQTPSHQVTQMGQEVILRCVPISNHLYFYWYRQILGQKVEFLVSFYNNEISEKSEIFDDQFSVERPDGSNFTLKIRSTKLEDSAMYFCASSSRSRVDIQYFGAGTRLSVL.

This clone is a singleton in its sample. This chain connects TRBV5-1 to TRBJ2-3, with D uncertain. Per germline, CDR1 SGHRS and CDR2 YFSETQ. The CDR3 loop spans 15 amino acids. Trimming removed 0 bases from V and 5 bases from J, with 13 bases in between. CDR3 amino acids: CASSLDTQILDTQYF. Here the CDR3 DNA reads TGCGCCAGCAGCTTGGATACCCAGATCTTAGATACGCAGTATTTT.

The chain uses TRBV7-8 and TRBJ2-7; D perhaps matches TRBD1 (6 bases). CDR3 size: 14 residues. Trimming pared 4 bases from V and 6 bases from J, leaving 16 bases between. Germline V gene data show CDR1 as SGHVS and CDR2 as FQNEAQ. The CDR3 coding sequence is TGTGCCAGCAGCTGGAACAGGGCTTCTGGCGAGCAGTACTTC. Translating it yields CASSWNRASGEQYF.

J is TRBJ2-7 and V is TRBV28, with 7 bases identical to TRBD2. Germline V CDR1 and CDR2: MDHEN, SYDVKM. Trimming took 6 bases from V and 0 from J; bases not matched to a gene: 2. This CDR3 has 13 residues. Written as DNA, the CDR3 is TGTGCCAGCAGCACTAGCGTCTCCTACGAGCAGTACTTC. Residues: CASSTSVSYEQYF. The whole variable domain, filled in from reference TRBV28 and TRBJ2-7, reads DVKVTQSSRYLVKRTGEKVFLECVQDMDHENMFWYRQDPGLGLRLIYFSYDVKMKEKGDIPEGYSVSREKKERFSLILESASTNQTSMYLCASSTSVSYEQYFGPGTRLTVT.

This clone was observed a few times. V gene TRBV7-2 combines with J gene TRBJ2-1, with 9 bases matching TRBD2. This CDR3 region has 17 residues. J lost 7 bases, V lost 1 base, and 11 bases had no gene match. Germline CDR1 is SGHTA and CDR2 is FQGNSA. The DNA of the CDR3 is TGTGCCAGCAGCTTAGTTTCGTTGCCTAGCGGGATTAATGAGCAGTTCTTC. The encoded protein is CASSLVSLPSGINEQFF.

The gene calls are TRBV28 and TRBJ2-3; perhaps TRBD1 as D (5 bases). V lost 6 bases and J 6 bases, leaving 16 bases between the germline ends. This CDR3 has 14 residues. Germline V gives CDR1 MDHEN, CDR2 SYDVKM. The CDR3 DNA reads TGTGCCAGCAGCTTCTCAGGGTATTCGGATACGCAGTATTTT. This translates into CASSFSGYSDTQYF.

The rearrangement links TRBV5-8 to TRBJ1-1; 10 nucleotides line up with TRBD1. Germline values: CDR1 SGHTS, CDR2 YDEGEE. V lost 3 bases and J lost 4; bases outside the gene matches: 0. This CDR3 has 13 residues. This CDR3 reads CASSWDRGTEAFF. Written as DNA, the CDR3 is TGTGCCAGCAGCTGGGACAGGGGCACTGAAGCTTTCTTT.

The rearrangement links TRBV28 to TRBJ2-3; possibly TRBD2 for D (6 bases). Germline V CDR1 and CDR2: MDHEN, SYDVKM. V was shortened by 6 bases and J by 4 bases, with 11 bases between the two germline ends. The CDR3 runs to 13 residues. CDR3 region: CASSAGSSDTQYF. The CDR3 nucleotides are TGTGCCAGCAGCGCCGGGAGCTCAGATACGCAGTATTTT.

The rearrangement joins TRBV29-1 to TRBJ1-2; 7 nucleotides agree with TRBD1. Germline values: CDR1 SQVTM, CDR2 ANQGSEA. The CDR3 runs to 12 residues. With 4 bases clipped from V and 4 bases from J, the junction kept 3 bases outside the gene matches. CDR3 protein: CSVGTGSYGYTF. DNA for the CDR3: TGCAGCGTTGGGACAGGCAGCTATGGCTACACCTTC. Variable domain in full (rest from reference TRBV29-1 and TRBJ1-2): SAVISQKPSRDICQRGTSLTIQCQVDSQVTMMFWYRQQPGQSLTLIATANQGSEATYESGFVIDKFPISRPNLTFSTLTVSNMSPEDSSIYLCSVGTGSYGYTFGSGTRLTVV.

This clone has a handful of counts. The chain links TRBV18 to TRBJ1-2, with TRBD1 identical over 8 bases. V trimming: 2 bases; J trimming: 3 bases; junction bases outside the gene matches: 14. The CDR3 sequence is 18 residues long. Germline CDR1 reads KGHSH; CDR2 reads LQKENI. The CDR3 here is CASSPFVSGGALDYGYTF. CDR3 bases: TGTGCCAGCTCACCATTCGTTTCAGGGGGCGCCCTGGACTATGGCTACACCTTC.

This chain connects TRBV7-2 to TRBJ2-1, with 11 bases that match TRBD2. Trimming took 4 bases from V and 8 from J; bases not matched to a gene: 16. Germline V lookup: CDR1 SGHTA, CDR2 FQGNSA. The CDR3 loop spans 18 amino acids. Written as DNA, the CDR3 is TGTGCCAGCAGCTCTAAGGCCGTAACTAGCGGGAGATTTCATGAGCAGTTCTTC. This gives the protein CASSSKAVTSGRFHEQFF.

The chain combines TRBV7-2 with TRBJ1-3; 10 bases match TRBD1. The junction had 6 bases not matched to a gene; V was cut back by 3 bases and J by 4 bases. The CDR3 extends over 16 amino acids. Germline-derived CDR1 and CDR2 are SGHTA and FQGNSA. As DNA, the CDR3 is TGTGCCAGCAGCTTTTCCCGGACAGGGGGGGGAAACACCATATATTTT. It encodes CASSFSRTGGGNTIYF.